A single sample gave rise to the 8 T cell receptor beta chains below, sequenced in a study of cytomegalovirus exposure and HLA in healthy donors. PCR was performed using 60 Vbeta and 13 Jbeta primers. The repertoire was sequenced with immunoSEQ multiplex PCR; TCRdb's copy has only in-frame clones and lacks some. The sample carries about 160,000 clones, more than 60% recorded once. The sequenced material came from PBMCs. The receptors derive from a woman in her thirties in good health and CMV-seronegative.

CDR3 nucleotide sequence: TGTGCCAGCAGCGTAGGAGAAATGAACACTGAAGCTTTCTTT. This encodes CASSVGEMNTEAFF. The V and J genes are TRBV9 and TRBJ1-1; D not resolved. The CDR3 is 14 amino acids. Between the trimmed V and J ends, which lost 0 bases and 0 bases, there was a span of 6 bases. CDR1 is SGDLS, CDR2 YYNGEE, per germline.

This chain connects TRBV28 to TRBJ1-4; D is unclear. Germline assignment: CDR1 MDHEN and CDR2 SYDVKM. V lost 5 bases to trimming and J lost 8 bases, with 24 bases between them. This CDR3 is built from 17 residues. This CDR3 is CASSPPNRVRRAEKLFF. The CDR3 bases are TGTGCCAGCAGTCCCCCTAACCGAGTTCGTCGCGCGGAAAAACTGTTTTTT.

The CDR3 DNA reads TGTGCCAGTAGTAGAGGGCCCGAGAACTATGGCTACACCTTC. Translated: CASSRGPENYGYTF. This chain connects TRBV19 to TRBJ1-2; D not certain. Trimming left V 4 bases short and J 2 bases short, with 11 bases between. This CDR3 has 14 residues. Germline V gene data show CDR1 as LNHDA and CDR2 as SQIVND (reference sequence).

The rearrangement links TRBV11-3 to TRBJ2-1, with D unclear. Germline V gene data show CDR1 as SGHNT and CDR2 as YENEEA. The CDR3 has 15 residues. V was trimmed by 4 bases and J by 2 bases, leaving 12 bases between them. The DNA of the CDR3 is TGTGCCAGCAGCTCCACTCCTGATACCTACAATGAGCAGTTCTTC. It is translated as CASSSTPDTYNEQFF.

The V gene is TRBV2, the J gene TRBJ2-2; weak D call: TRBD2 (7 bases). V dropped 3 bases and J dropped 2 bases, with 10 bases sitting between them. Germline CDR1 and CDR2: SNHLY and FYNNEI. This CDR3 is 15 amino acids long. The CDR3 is CASSETGGNTGELFF. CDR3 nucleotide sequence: TGTGCCAGCAGTGAGACGGGGGGCAACACCGGGGAGCTGTTTTTT.

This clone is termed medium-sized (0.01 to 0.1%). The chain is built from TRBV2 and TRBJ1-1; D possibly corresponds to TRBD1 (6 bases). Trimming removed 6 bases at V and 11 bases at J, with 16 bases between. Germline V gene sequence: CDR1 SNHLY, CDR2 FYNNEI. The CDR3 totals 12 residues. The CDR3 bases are TGTGCCAGCAGCGGTGGGGACATTACGGCTTTCTTT. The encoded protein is CASSGGDITAFF.

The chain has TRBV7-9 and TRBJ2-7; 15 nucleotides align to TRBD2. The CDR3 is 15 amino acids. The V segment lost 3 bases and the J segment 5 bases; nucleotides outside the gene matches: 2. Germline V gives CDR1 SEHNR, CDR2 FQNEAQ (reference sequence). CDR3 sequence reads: CASSFRTSGGDEQYF. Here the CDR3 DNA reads TGTGCCAGCAGCTTTCGGACTAGCGGGGGGGACGAGCAGTACTTC.

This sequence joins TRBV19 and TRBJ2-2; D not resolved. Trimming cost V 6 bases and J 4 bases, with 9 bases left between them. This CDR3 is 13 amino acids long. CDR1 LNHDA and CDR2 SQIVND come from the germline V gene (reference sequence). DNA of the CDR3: TGTGCCAGTAGCATCCCCCCCACCGGGGAGCTGTTTTTT. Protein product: CASSIPPTGELFF. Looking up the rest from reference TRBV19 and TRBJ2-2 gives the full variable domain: DGGITQSPKYLFRKEGQNVTLSCEQNLNHDAMYWYRQDPGQGLRLIYYSQIVNDFQKGDIAEGYSVSREKKESFPLTVTSAQKNPTAFYLCASSIPPTGELFFGEGSRLTVL.